This TCR beta chain appears in the sequencing data of a study of blood T cell repertoires in COVID-19 (dated by TCRdb to about 2020). Describing the broader study: Samples from collaborators originated in the United States, Italy and Spain and spanned both the acute and convalescent phases of COVID-19. The material from the prospective study consisted of cDNA or gDNA derived from T cells, B-cell-depleted T cells, or PBMCs. Deeply sampled blood TCRbeta repertoires from subjects exposed to, actively infected with, or recovered from COVID-19 were included in the dataset. The repertoires were released in a freely available public database meant as a resource for research on the immune response to SARS-CoV-2. Samples came from the ongoing ImmuneRACE study (first 160 participants) plus 1,254 subjects from 6 global collaborators. Sample metadata almost always included a de-identified subject ID, COVID-19 status, age in years and sex. HLA class I and class II types, where available, came from metadata supplied by the sample provider rather than from assay-based typing. What the study reported, not specific to this receptor: Clinical and demographic metadata were provided uncurated, with the amount varying by source and participant.

The immunoSEQ Assay, a bias-controlled multiplex PCR, was used to amplify TCRbeta CDR3 regions from genomic DNA. As for how the authors treated the data: The number of nucleated cells in each sample was estimated by amplification of reference gene primers within the assay. To quantify the absolute abundance of each unique TCRbeta CDR3 rearrangement, sequence reads were collapsed and filtered. For each sample, productive Simpson clonality was calculated as the square root of Simpson's diversity index over productive rearrangements. Entries here come from immuneACCESS through TCRdb and include only in-frame sequences with V and J called. Some clones fail to appear in such tables; in the studies checked, an unresolved V gene covers under half of the shortfall, and the cause of the remainder is unknown. The D gene and trimming were derived from the DNA, and the V and J assignments and clone size from that table. This sample has 200,000 or so clones in its table, and 80% to 85% of those were observed once. The ten largest account for 7% to 9% of the sample.

In the case of this clone: Its binding antigen is unknown. Base-call qualities are not available, and no considerably larger clone is one nucleotide away. Other nucleotide sequences in the sample specify the same CDR3.

Enrolling through a virtual design, the prospective study's participants ranged in age from roughly 18 to 89 years and lived across about two dozen United States geographic areas. In the prospective study, cohorts were assigned on the basis of participant-reported clinical history obtained from a screening survey and a study questionnaire. ImmuneRACE Cohort 3 recovered participants were defined by two consecutive negative NP/OP PCR tests, healthcare professional clearance, or symptom resolution. In the prospective study, mobile phlebotomists collected whole blood, serum and a nasopharyngeal or oropharyngeal swab from each participant. Over an approximately 2-month period, participants in the prospective study had the option of providing additional blood draws and questionnaires. Before DNA extraction, blood samples from the prospective study were shipped at room temperature or frozen. V is clipped by 4 bases and J by 0 bases, and the sequence between their germline boundaries is 8 bases long. The CDR3 contains 14 residues, cysteine and phenylalanine counted. Left in the record is the CDR3 DNA by itself, 42 bases read in frame from the first base. CDR1 SGHRS and CDR2 YFSETQ were looked up in the germline V gene.

Here the chain combines TRBV5-1 and TRBJ1-5, and possibly TRBD1, on 6 matching bases. Source material: PBMCs or T cells enriched from blood (not recorded which). The origin of this receptor is a middle-aged man who had recovered from COVID-19. The nucleotide sequence is TGCGCCAGCAGCCCGGACAGTAGCAATCAGCCCCAGCATTTT. Protein translation: CASSPDSSNQPQHF.